This is a list of T cell receptor beta chains from one sample in a study of blood T cell repertoires in COVID-19. Produced via immunoSEQ multiplex PCR; TCRdb's table is partial and in-frame only. Among over 150,000 clones listed, over 80% were seen once. What was sequenced was peripheral blood. These receptors were taken from a woman in her thirties or forties with COVID-19, enrolled during active disease. CDR3s include the opening cysteine and the closing phenylalanine or tryptophan. The D gene is left open where the match is weak. A clone size is listed for some rows: how often the clone was seen (once, few, many), or a class if it is expanded.

TRBJ1-2	-	TRBV4-2	-	15	CASSQGDITVYGYTF	TGTGCCAGCAGCCAAGGTGATATCACGGTCTATGGCTACACCTTC
TRBJ1-3	TRBD1	TRBV3-1/TRBV3-2	-	15	CASSQGDRAGNTIYF	TGTGCCAGCAGCCAAGGGGACAGGGCTGGAAACACCATATATTTT
TRBJ1-1	-	TRBV4-2	-	17	CASSQASFDIRNTEAFF	TGTGCCAGCAGCCAAGCCTCGTTCGACATCAGGAACACTGAAGCTTTCTTT
TRBJ2-3	TRBD2	TRBV3-1/TRBV3-2	-	17	CASSVWRGGREADTQYF	TGTGCCAGCAGTGTATGGCGGGGGGGCCGGGAGGCAGATACGCAGTATTTT
TRBJ1-3	TRBD1	TRBV4-1	once	18	CASSHGTGGPGSGNTIYF	TGCGCCAGCAGCCACGGGACAGGAGGCCCCGGGTCTGGAAACACCATATATTTT
TRBJ2-7	TRBD1	TRBV7-9	-	14	CASSYGTGGYEQYF	TGTGCCAGCAGCTACGGGACAGGGGGATACGAGCAGTACTTC
TRBJ1-5	-	TRBV5-1	-	15	CASSLDQGSNQPQHF	TGCGCCAGCAGCTTGGACCAGGGTAGCAATCAGCCCCAGCATTTT
TRBJ2-5	TRBD1	TRBV5-1	-	15	CASSPDRGSGETQYF	TGCGCCAGCAGCCCGGACAGGGGATCGGGAGAGACCCAGTACTTC
TRBJ1-4	TRBD1	TRBV18	-	17	CASSKTTGGRTNEKLFF	TGTGCCAGCTCAAAGACAACAGGGGGACGAACTAATGAAAAACTGTTTTTT
TRBJ2-3	-	TRBV5-1	-	18	CASSLVVLAGTNTDTQYF	TGCGCCAGCAGCTTGGTTGTGCTGGCGGGAACGAACACAGATACGCAGTATTTT
TRBJ1-3	-	TRBV10-2	once	14	CASDQQGSGNTIYF	TGCGCCAGCGACCAACAGGGCTCTGGAAACACCATATATTTT
TRBJ1-3	-	TRBV11-2	-	13	CASSRTRGNTIYF	TGTGCCAGCAGCCGCACTAGAGGAAACACCATATATTTT
TRBJ1-2	-	TRBV12-3/TRBV12-4	-	13	CASSRLPNYGYTF	TGTGCCAGCAGTAGACTTCCTAACTATGGCTACACCTTC
TRBJ1-2	-	TRBV6-5	few	14	CASSPEGGEYGYTF	TGTGCCAGCAGTCCCGAGGGAGGGGAATATGGCTACACCTTC
TRBJ1-2	-	TRBV24-1	-	14	CATSETGWVGGYTF	TGTGCCACCAGTGAGACCGGGTGGGTCGGCGGCTACACCTTC
TRBJ2-2	-	TRBV5-1	-	12	CASSLGASELFF	TGCGCCAGCAGCTTAGGGGCGTCGGAGCTGTTTTTT
TRBJ2-5	-	TRBV6-6	-	14	CASSYSNPRETQYF	TGTGCCAGCAGTTACTCGAACCCACGGGAGACCCAGTACTTC
TRBJ2-3	TRBD2	TRBV24-1	-	13	CATRLAASDTQYF	TGTGCCACCAGACTAGCGGCATCAGATACGCAGTATTTT
TRBJ2-3	-	TRBV7-2	-	13	CASSRDRGAEQYF	TGTGCCAGCAGCCGAGACCGGGGGGCGGAGCAGTATTTT
TRBJ1-2	-	TRBV9	-	11	CASSDRGGYTF	TGTGCCAGCAGCGACCGGGGTGGCTACACCTTC
TRBJ2-3	TRBD1	TRBV23-1	-	17	CASRSYYGTGCTDTQYF	TGCGCCAGCAGATCATATTACGGGACAGGGTGCACAGATACGCAGTATTTT
TRBJ1-1	-	TRBV6-5	-	14	CASRPRQVNTEAFF	TGTGCCAGCAGGCCCCGGCAGGTGAACACTGAAGCTTTCTTT
TRBJ1-2	-	TRBV6-5	-	12	CASSSGSYGYTF	TGTGCCAGCAGTTCAGGTTCTTATGGCTACACCTTC
TRBJ2-7	-	TRBV7-9	-	12	CASSLVEYEQYF	TGTGCCAGCAGCTTAGTAGAGTACGAGCAGTACTTC
TRBJ1-5	TRBD1	TRBV6-5	-	15	CASSPRDSWNQPQHF	TGTGCCAGCAGCCCCCGGGACAGTTGGAATCAGCCCCAGCATTTT
TRBJ1-3	-	TRBV19	-	17	CASKGQRELPPRNTIYF	TGTGCCAGTAAAGGACAGCGTGAATTACCCCCAAGAAACACCATATATTTT
TRBJ1-5	-	TRBV6-8	-	22	CASLNPPEAGAAPKYSNQPQHF	TGTGCCAGCCTAAACCCCCCCGAGGCAGGGGCCGCCCCAAAGTATAGCAATCAGCCCCAGCATTTT
TRBJ1-5	-	TRBV27	-	15	CASSNRVYSNQPQHF	TGTGCCAGCAGTAACAGGGTATATAGCAATCAGCCCCAGCATTTT
TRBJ1-2	-	TRBV28	-	14	CASSLEGGIYGYTF	TGTGCCAGCAGTTTAGAGGGCGGAATCTATGGCTACACCTTC
TRBJ1-1	-	TRBV19	-	14	CASRAQGGMTEAFF	TGTGCCAGTAGGGCACAGGGAGGGATGACTGAAGCTTTCTTT
TRBJ2-7	-	TRBV6-5	-	15	CASSYSPGVSYEQYF	TGTGCCAGCAGTTACTCTCCGGGAGTTTCTTACGAGCAGTACTTC